Listed below are T cell receptor beta chains from one sample, sequenced in a study of blood T cell repertoires in COVID-19. Measured with immunoSEQ multiplex PCR; TCRdb has only the in-frame clones, and not every one. The sample consists of hundreds of thousands of clones, 85% to 90% of them appearing once. What was sequenced was peripheral blood. These receptors were taken from a man between 18 and 35 years old with COVID-19, enrolled during active disease. Both conserved end residues are part of each CDR3. The order of the fields is clone size, J gene, V gene, D gene, CDR3 DNA, CDR3 protein. The D gene is left open where the match is weak. Clone size is stated in some rows and not others, as once, few, many or a class when expanded.

NA	TRBJ2-1	TRBV27	TRBD2	TGTGCCAGCAGTAAACTCCCCGGGACTAGCGGGAATGAGCAGTTCTTC	CASSKLPGTSGNEQFF
once	TRBJ1-1	TRBV14	NA	TGTGCCAGCAGCTATAACAGGGAGTCTGAAGCTTTCTTT	CASSYNRESEAFF
NA	TRBJ1-5	TRBV3-1/TRBV3-2	NA	TGTGCCAGCAGCCATAACCAGTATCAGCCCCAGCATTTT	CASSHNQYQPQHF
NA	TRBJ1-1	TRBV12-3/TRBV12-4	NA	TGTGCCAGCAGTTTACTGAGGAACACTGAAGCTTTCTTT	CASSLLRNTEAFF
NA	TRBJ2-1	TRBV3-1/TRBV3-2	NA	TGTGCCAGCAGCAGCCTGAGGGCGGGTGAGCAGTTCTTC	CASSSLRAGEQFF
NA	TRBJ1-1	TRBV6-5	TRBD1	TGTGCCAGCAACAACAGGGGGCGAGGACGCAATGAAGCTTTCTTT	CASNNRGRGRNEAFF
NA	TRBJ1-1	TRBV28	TRBD1	TGTGCCAGCAGTCCCCCGACAGGGGGCGGCACTGAAGCTTTCTTT	CASSPPTGGGTEAFF
NA	TRBJ2-7	TRBV19	NA	TGTGCCAGTAGGGGGCGTCCCCTCGAGCAGTACTTC	CASRGRPLEQYF
NA	TRBJ1-4	TRBV14	NA	TGTGCCAGCAGCCGTAACAGGGCGACTAATGAAAAACTGTTTTTT	CASSRNRATNEKLFF
NA	TRBJ2-2	TRBV29-1	TRBD1	TGCAGCGTTCGGACAGGGAAAAACACCGGGGAGCTGTTTTTT	CSVRTGKNTGELFF
NA	TRBJ2-7	TRBV7-3	TRBD2	TGTGCCAGCAGCTTACTTGCGGGAGGGCCTTACGAGCAGTACTTC	CASSLLAGGPYEQYF
NA	TRBJ1-1	TRBV6-5	TRBD1	TGTGCCAGCTGGGGACAGCTGAACACTGAAGCTTTCTTT	CASWGQLNTEAFF
NA	TRBJ2-7	TRBV6-1	NA	TGTGCCAGCAGTGAAGCGAAGAGGGTCTACGAGCAGTACTTC	CASSEAKRVYEQYF
NA	TRBJ2-2	TRBV4-2	NA	TGTGCCAGCAGCCAAGAATCCAGGGGGAACACCGGGGAGCTGTTTTTT	CASSQESRGNTGELFF
NA	TRBJ2-1	TRBV3-1/TRBV3-2	NA	TGTGCCAGCAGCCAATCCGGGTCCAATGAGCAGTTCTTC	CASSQSGSNEQFF
few	TRBJ2-5	TRBV19	TRBD2	TGTGCCAGTAGTATGGGACTAGCGGGGCTGGAAGAGACCCAGTACTTC	CASSMGLAGLEETQYF
NA	TRBJ2-7	TRBV5-1	NA	TGCGCCAGCAGCTTGGGCTCAGCTTCGGGGGAGCAGTACTTC	CASSLGSASGEQYF
NA	TRBJ1-5	TRBV7-9	TRBD1	TGTGCCAGCAGTCCAGGGACAGCCCACAATCAGCCCCAGCATTTT	CASSPGTAHNQPQHF
NA	TRBJ1-5	TRBV7-8	TRBD1	TGTGCCAGCAGCTTAGCCCCCGGGACAGGGAATAATCAGCCCCAGCATTTT	CASSLAPGTGNNQPQHF
NA	TRBJ2-7	TRBV27	TRBD1	TGTGCCAGCAGTCGGACAGGGGAGAGCTACGAGCAGTACTTC	CASSRTGESYEQYF
NA	TRBJ2-2	TRBV7-2	TRBD2	TGTGCCAGCAGCCGGGGACTAGACTTGGGCACCGGGGAGCTGTTTTTT	CASSRGLDLGTGELFF
NA	TRBJ2-5	TRBV19	TRBD2	TGTGCCAGTAGTAGCGGCTTGTTAGCGGGAGCTGAGGAGACCCAGTACTTC	CASSSGLLAGAEETQYF
NA	TRBJ2-1	TRBV24-1	NA	TGTGCCACCAGTGATTTATCGGGTGGAACGGCTAATGAGCAGTTCTTC	CATSDLSGGTANEQFF
NA	TRBJ1-4	TRBV24-1	NA	TGTGCCACCAGTGCTGACGGGAATGAAAAACTGTTTTTT	CATSADGNEKLFF
few	TRBJ2-1	TRBV11-2	NA	TGTGCCAGCAGCTACGAGGTATCTCAGTTCTTC	CASSYEVSQFF
NA	TRBJ2-3	TRBV7-9	TRBD2	TGTGCCAGCAGCTTAAGTTCTGGCGGGGGGGCCTCAGATACGCAGTATTTT	CASSLSSGGGASDTQYF
NA	TRBJ2-5	TRBV2	NA	TGTGCCAGCAGCCCCGGACATACCCCCCAGTACTTC	CASSPGHTPQYF
NA	TRBJ1-3	TRBV6-1	NA	TGTGCCAGCAGTGGTGTCGTGGGAGACGAGGGAGGAAACACCATATATTTT	CASSGVVGDEGGNTIYF
NA	TRBJ1-2	TRBV19	TRBD1	TGTGCCAGTAGTTTCGGGACAGGGAACTATGGCTACACCTTC	CASSFGTGNYGYTF
NA	TRBJ2-2	TRBV19	NA	TGTGCCAGTAGTCAACAGGCCCGCACCGGGGAGCTGTTTTTT	CASSQQARTGELFF
NA	TRBJ2-1	TRBV7-2	TRBD2	TGTGCCAGCAGCTTACACGGGGGGGGTTACAATGAGCAGTTCTTC	CASSLHGGGYNEQFF
few	TRBJ2-3	TRBV5-1	TRBD2	TGCGCCAGCAGCCACCCCCCCTCCGGGACTAGCGGGAGGGCCTATTTCACAGATACGCAGTATTTT	CASSHPPSGTSGRAYFTDTQYF
NA	TRBJ2-5	TRBV5-1	TRBD2	TGCGCCAGCAGCAAGGAGCGGGGAGGTGAGACCCAGTACTTC	CASSKERGGETQYF
NA	TRBJ2-7	TRBV19	NA	TGTGCCCCCCGCGGAGCTAACGAGCAGTACTTC	CAPRGANEQYF
NA	TRBJ1-6	TRBV30	NA	TGTGCCTGGGAGAGCGGGGACTTTTCACCCCTCCACTTT	CAWESGDFSPLHF
many	TRBJ2-2	TRBV29-1	TRBD1	TGCAGCGTGTCGCGGACAGGCGACACCGGGGAGCTGTTTTTT	CSVSRTGDTGELFF
NA	TRBJ2-3	TRBV6-5	NA	TGTGCCAGCAGTTACGGAGCGGCCACAGATACGCAGTATTTT	CASSYGAATDTQYF
NA	TRBJ2-2	TRBV7-9	NA	TGTGCCAGCAGCCCGACGGGGGGCGTCACCGGGGAGCTGTTTTTT	CASSPTGGVTGELFF
once	TRBJ2-7	TRBV4-2	NA	TGTGCCAGCAGCCAAGACCCGGGACTTAGTGCCTACGAGCAGTACTTC	CASSQDPGLSAYEQYF
NA	TRBJ1-2	TRBV11-2	NA	TGTGCCAGCAGCTCTTATGGAGGGAATGGCTACACCTTC	CASSSYGGNGYTF
NA	TRBJ2-7	TRBV27	NA	TGTGCCAGCAGTTTACGGGGGTCCAACGAGCAGTACTTC	CASSLRGSNEQYF
once	TRBJ2-3	TRBV6-6	TRBD2	TGTGCCAGCATGCTAGCGGTGAGCACAGATACGCAGTATTTT	CASMLAVSTDTQYF
NA	TRBJ2-7	TRBV5-5	NA	TGTGCCAGCAGCTTGGCCTCCTCAGCCTACGAGCAGTACTTC	CASSLASSAYEQYF
NA	TRBJ1-1	TRBV5-1	NA	TGCGCCAGCAGCCCGGGGGGGATCGAAGCTTTCTTT	CASSPGGIEAFF
NA	TRBJ1-1	TRBV7-9	NA	TGTGCCAGCACCCTCTCTTTGACACTGAACACTGAAGCTTTCTTT	CASTLSLTLNTEAFF
NA	TRBJ2-3	TRBV6-1	NA	TGTGCCAGCAGTGAAGAAAGAGGCAGGGGCGCAGATACGCAGTATTTT	CASSEERGRGADTQYF
once	TRBJ2-1	TRBV2	TRBD2	TGTGCCAGCAGTCCCGGGACTAGCGGGTATAACAATGAGCAGTTCTTC	CASSPGTSGYNNEQFF
NA	TRBJ2-1	TRBV2	TRBD1	TGTGCCAGCAGTGAATTGTGGGACAGCTCCTACAATGAGCAGTTCTTC	CASSELWDSSYNEQFF
NA	TRBJ2-7	TRBV7-9	NA	TGTGCCAGCAGCTCCTTTTTGAGCGGGCCTCCCTACGAGCAGTACTTC	CASSSFLSGPPYEQYF
NA	TRBJ2-7	TRBV15	NA	TGTGCCACCAGCGGGGGACTGTTCTACGAGCAGTACTTC	CATSGGLFYEQYF
once	TRBJ2-3	TRBV7-2	TRBD2	TGTGCCAGCAGCCTAGGTGGACTAGGAGTGACAGATACGCAGTATTTT	CASSLGGLGVTDTQYF
once	TRBJ1-2	TRBV6-2/TRBV6-3	NA	TGTGCCAGCAGTTACTCAGGGGTCGGTGGTGGCTACACCTTC	CASSYSGVGGGYTF
NA	TRBJ2-5	TRBV11-3	TRBD1	TGTGCCAGCAGCTTAGGATCAGGGGGCTTTAAGACCCAGTACTTC	CASSLGSGGFKTQYF
NA	TRBJ2-3	TRBV6-6	NA	TGTGCCAGCAGTTACAATGACAAGACCACAGATACGCAGTATTTT	CASSYNDKTTDTQYF
NA	TRBJ2-3	TRBV4-1	TRBD2	TGCGCCAGCAGCCAAGGAAATTTAGCGGGAGGGGGCACAGATACGCAGTATTTT	CASSQGNLAGGGTDTQYF
NA	TRBJ1-4	TRBV28	NA	TGTGCCAGCAGTTTAAACAGCCCTAATGAAAAACTGTTTTTT	CASSLNSPNEKLFF
NA	TRBJ1-1	TRBV5-4	TRBD1	TGTGCCAGCAGCCAGGGGACAGCCTTCATGAACACTGAAGCTTTCTTT	CASSQGTAFMNTEAFF
NA	TRBJ2-1	TRBV11-2	NA	TGTGCCAGCAGCTCTCTCCTAGCGAACAATGAGCAGTTCTTC	CASSSLLANNEQFF
many	TRBJ2-2	TRBV9	NA	TGTGCCAGCAGCGCCGGACTGGGCACCGGGGAGCTGTTTTTT	CASSAGLGTGELFF
NA	TRBJ2-2	TRBV2	TRBD2	TGTGCCAGCAGACGCGGGGGGTCCGGGGAGCTGTTTTTT	CASRRGGSGELFF